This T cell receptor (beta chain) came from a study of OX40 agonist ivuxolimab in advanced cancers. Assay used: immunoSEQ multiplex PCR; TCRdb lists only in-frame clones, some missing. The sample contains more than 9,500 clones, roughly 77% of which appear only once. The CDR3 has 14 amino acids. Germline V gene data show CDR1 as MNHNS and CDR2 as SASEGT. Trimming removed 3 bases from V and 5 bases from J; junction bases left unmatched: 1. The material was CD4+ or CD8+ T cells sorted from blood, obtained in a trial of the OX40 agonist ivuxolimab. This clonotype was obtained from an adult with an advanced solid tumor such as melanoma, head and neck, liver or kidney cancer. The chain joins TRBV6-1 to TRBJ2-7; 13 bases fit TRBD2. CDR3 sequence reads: CASSEGLAGNEQYF. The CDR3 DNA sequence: TGTGCCAGCAGTGAGGGACTAGCGGGGAACGAGCAGTACTTC.